This TCR beta chain was captured in a study of cytomegalovirus exposure and HLA in healthy donors. V shed 6 bases and J 5 bases; nucleotides not matched to a gene: 6. The CDR3 spans 13 residues. CDR1 and CDR2 (germline): MNHNY, SVGAGI (reference sequence). With regard to this clone: The same CDR3 arises from other DNA sequences in this sample as well.

TCRdb's table, derived via immunoSEQ multiplex PCR, lists solely in-frame clones and lacks some. The sample holds over 200,000 clones; around 78% are singletons and the top ten take less than 7%. The material sequenced was PBMCs. The sequence derives from a woman aged 18 to 35 in good health and CMV-seronegative. The chain combines TRBV6-6 with TRBJ1-1; 7 bases agree with TRBD1. Here the CDR3 reads CASSRQGGTEAFF. The CDR3 DNA reads TGTGCCAGCAGCCGACAGGGTGGAACTGAAGCTTTCTTT.